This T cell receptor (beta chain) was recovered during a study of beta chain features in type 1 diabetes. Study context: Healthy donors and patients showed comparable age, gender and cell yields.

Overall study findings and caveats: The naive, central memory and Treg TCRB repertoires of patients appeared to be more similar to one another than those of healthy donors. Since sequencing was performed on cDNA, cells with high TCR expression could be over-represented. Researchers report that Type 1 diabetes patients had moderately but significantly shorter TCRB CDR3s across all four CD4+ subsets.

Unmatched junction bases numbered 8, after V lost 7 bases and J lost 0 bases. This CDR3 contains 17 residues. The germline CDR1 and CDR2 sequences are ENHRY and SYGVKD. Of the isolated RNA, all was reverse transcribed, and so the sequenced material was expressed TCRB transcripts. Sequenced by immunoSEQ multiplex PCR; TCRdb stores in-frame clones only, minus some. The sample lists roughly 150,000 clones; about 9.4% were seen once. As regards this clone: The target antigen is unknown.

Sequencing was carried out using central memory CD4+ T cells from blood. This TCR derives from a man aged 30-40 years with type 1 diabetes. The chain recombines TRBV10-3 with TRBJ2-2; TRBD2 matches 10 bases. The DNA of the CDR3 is TGTGCCATCACCGGGACTAGCGCGACGGCGAACACCGGGGAGCTGTTTTTT. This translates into CAITGTSATANTGELFF.